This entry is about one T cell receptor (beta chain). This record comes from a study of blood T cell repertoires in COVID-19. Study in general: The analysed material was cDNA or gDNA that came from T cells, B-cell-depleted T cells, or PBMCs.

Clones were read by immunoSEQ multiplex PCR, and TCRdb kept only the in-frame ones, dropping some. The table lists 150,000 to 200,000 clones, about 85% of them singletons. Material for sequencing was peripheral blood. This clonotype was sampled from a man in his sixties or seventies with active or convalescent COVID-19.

CDR3 sequence reads: CASSSHGGVGTQYF. The CDR3 nucleotides read TGTGCCAGCAGCTCTCACGGGGGGGTAGGTACGCAGTATTTT. The gene calls are TRBV7-2 and TRBJ2-3, with 8 bases fitting TRBD2. Germline trimming cut 4 bases from V and 8 bases from J; bases unmatched to any gene: 8. The CDR3 sequence is 14 residues long. CDR1 is SGHTA and CDR2 is FQGNSA in the germline V gene.